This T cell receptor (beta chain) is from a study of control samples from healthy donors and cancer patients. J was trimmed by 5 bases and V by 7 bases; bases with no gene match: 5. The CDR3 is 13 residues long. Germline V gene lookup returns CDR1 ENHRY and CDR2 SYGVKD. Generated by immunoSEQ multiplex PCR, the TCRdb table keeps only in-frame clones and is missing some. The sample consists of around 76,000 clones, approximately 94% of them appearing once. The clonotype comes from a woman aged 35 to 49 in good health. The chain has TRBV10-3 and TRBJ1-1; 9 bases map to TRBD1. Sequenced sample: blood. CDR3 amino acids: CAITPTGGTEAFF. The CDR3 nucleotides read TGTGCCATCACTCCGACAGGGGGAACTGAAGCTTTCTTT.